This section outlines one T cell receptor (beta chain) sequence together with its context. TCRdb's copy holds only in-frame clones and misses some; the assay was immunoSEQ multiplex PCR. The sample shows approximately 85,000 clones, roughly 91% of them seen only once. This record belongs to a study of control samples from healthy donors and cancer patients. Germline loops: CDR1 ENHRY, CDR2 SYGVKD. This CDR3 is built from 14 residues. Trimming cost V 7 bases and J 0 bases, with 11 bases left between them. The gene calls are TRBV10-3 and TRBJ2-3, with a weak D call TRBD1 (6 bases). The source of this sequence is an older woman in good health. Sequenced sample: blood. The CDR3 DNA follows: TGTGCCATCACGACAGGAGCTAGCACAGATACGCAGTATTTT. Amino acids: CAITTGASTDTQYF.